These 29 T cell receptor beta chains originate from one sample sequenced in a study of shared clonotypes between healthy human individuals. Positively selected for CCR7, the CD45RO-negative cells used as naive CD8 cells excluded terminally differentiated effector memory CD45RA+ cells. Only in-frame clones appear in the TCRdb table, and some are missing; sequencing was by immunoSEQ multiplex PCR. The data contain approximately 600,000 clones, roughly 95% of them singletons. What was sequenced was naive CD8+ T cells sorted from blood. The source is a woman aged 25 to 39 in good health.

The V gene is TRBV7-9, the J gene TRBJ2-5; D gene unclear. Germline V CDR1 and CDR2: SEHNR, FQNEAQ (reference sequence). Trimming left V 5 bases short and J 2 bases short, with 9 bases between. CDR3 size: 13 residues. The DNA for the CDR3 is TGTGCCAGCAGCCGGACGGATCAAGAGACCCAGTACTTC. Protein product: CASSRTDQETQYF. Combining the CDR3 with reference TRBV7-9 and TRBJ2-5 gives the whole variable domain DTGVSQNPRHKITKRGQNVTFRCDPISEHNRLYWYRQTLGQGPEFLTYFQNEAQLEKSRLLSDRFSAERPKGSFSTLEIQRTEQGDSAMYLCASSRTDQETQYFGPGTRLLVL.

V is TRBV11-2 and J is TRBJ2-7; no clear D gene. Germline CDR1 and CDR2: SGHAT and FQNNGV. The germline V and J ends were trimmed by 4 bases and 3 bases, with 16 bases remaining between them. The CDR3 totals 15 residues. CDR3 sequence reads: CASSSAPGQYYEQYF. DNA for the CDR3: TGTGCCAGCAGCTCCGCCCCGGGCCAGTACTACGAGCAGTACTTC.

This clone appeared once. The CDR3 DNA reads TGTGCCAGCACCATAAGTACAGCGGGGAGCTCCTACGAGCAGTACTTC. Translation: CASTISTAGSSYEQYF. This chain connects TRBV28 to TRBJ2-7; the match to TRBD2 covers 7 bases. V shed 7 bases, J shed 0 bases, and the junction held 12 bases outside the gene matches. The CDR3 contains 16 residues. CDR1 and CDR2 from the germline V gene are MDHEN and SYDVKM.

The chain carries TRBV4-2 and TRBJ1-1; tentatively, D is TRBD1 (5 bases). Germline V gives CDR1 LGHNA, CDR2 YNFKEQ. V was clipped by 0 bases and J by 1 base, with 9 bases between them. This CDR3 region has 15 residues. The CDR3 region is CASSQDGAPNTEAFF. As DNA, the CDR3 is TGTGCCAGCAGCCAAGACGGGGCACCGAACACTGAAGCTTTCTTT.

The chain uses TRBV28 and TRBJ2-7; D is perhaps TRBD2 (6 bases). V lost 4 bases to trimming and J lost 1 base, with 17 bases between them. Germline V gene lookup returns CDR1 MDHEN and CDR2 SYDVKM. The length of the CDR3 is 16 residues. The CDR3: CASSSLIGRRSYEQYF. The CDR3 DNA sequence: TGTGCCAGCAGTTCCCTGATCGGGAGAAGGTCCTACGAGCAGTACTTC.

V is TRBV7-7 and J is TRBJ2-1; 13 bases align to TRBD2. The V gene end was trimmed by 5 bases and the J gene end by 7 bases; junction bases not matched to a gene: 11. Looked up from germline, CDR1 is SSHAT and CDR2 is FNYEAQ (reference sequence). The CDR3 sequence is 17 residues long. CDR3 loop: CASSDSPGLAGQNEQFF. In DNA, the CDR3 is TGTGCCAGCAGCGACAGCCCGGGACTAGCGGGACAGAATGAGCAGTTCTTC.

This chain connects TRBV9 to TRBJ2-2, with D unresolved. This CDR3 comprises 12 residues. Germline V CDR1 and CDR2: SGDLS, YYNGEE. V lost 3 bases and J lost 8, with 8 bases in between. CDR3 bases: TGTGCCAGCAGCGGCGGATGGGGGGAGCTGTTTTTT. It translates to CASSGGWGELFF.

V gene TRBV7-9 combines with J gene TRBJ2-1; 7 nucleotides match TRBD2. V was clipped by 3 bases and J by 10 bases; unmatched bases: 6. CDR1 and CDR2 from the germline V gene are SEHNR and FQNEAQ (reference sequence). This CDR3 has 13 residues. The CDR3 loop is CASSFTAGPEQFF. CDR3 in DNA: TGTGCCAGCAGCTTTACAGCGGGGCCCGAGCAGTTCTTC.

This chain uses TRBV19 with TRBJ2-1; D uncertain. Germline-derived CDR1 and CDR2 are LNHDA and SQIVND (reference sequence). The CDR3 contains 13 residues. The V and J ends lost 7 bases and 0 bases respectively, with 7 bases between them. CDR3 bases: TGTGCCAGTAACCCTCGCTCCTACAATGAGCAGTTCTTC. Residues: CASNPRSYNEQFF.

The J gene is TRBJ2-1, the V gene TRBV6-5; no reliable D call. With 6 bases removed from V and 3 bases from J, the gap between germline ends came to 15 bases. Germline V gene data show CDR1 as MNHEY and CDR2 as SVGAGI. CDR3 length: 15 amino acids. The CDR3 nucleotides are TGTGCCAGCAGCCCTCTTCCCCCAAACTACAATGAGCAGTTCTTC. Its translation is CASSPLPPNYNEQFF.

The J gene is TRBJ2-2, the V gene TRBV5-1; 8 bases are a match to TRBD2. With 0 bases clipped from V and 0 bases from J, the junction kept 7 bases outside the gene matches. The CDR3 has 18 amino acids. Germline assignment: CDR1 SGHRS and CDR2 YFSETQ. CDR3 nucleotide sequence: TGCGCCAGCAGCTTGGCCGAACTAGCGGCAGCGAACACCGGGGAGCTGTTTTTT. Protein sequence: CASSLAELAAANTGELFF.

This chain joins TRBV29-1 and TRBJ1-1; no firm D call. The germline V gene has CDR1 SQVTM and CDR2 ANQGSEA. The length of the CDR3 is 12 residues. Trimming removed 4 bases from V and 6 bases from J, with 12 bases in between. For the CDR3, the DNA is TGCAGCGTTGTGGTAGGGTTCCCTGAAGCTTTCTTT. Its translation is CSVVVGFPEAFF.

The J gene is TRBJ2-1, the V gene TRBV13; 12 nucleotides line up with TRBD2. J gave up 6 bases and V 5 bases, and 11 bases lay outside the gene matches. CDR3 length: 17 amino acids. Germline V lookup: CDR1 PRHDT, CDR2 FYEKMQ (reference sequence). CDR3 nucleotide sequence: TGTGCCAGCAGCGCAACTAGCGGGAGGCACGTCGGCAATGAGCAGTTCTTC. It yields the protein CASSATSGRHVGNEQFF.

The rearrangement uses TRBV4-2 and TRBJ2-7; possible D gene TRBD1, 5 bases. The germline V and J ends were trimmed by 0 bases and 2 bases, with 14 bases remaining between them. CDR3 size: 16 residues. Germline V CDR1 and CDR2: LGHNA, YNFKEQ. The CDR3 region has the DNA TGTGCCAGCAGCCAAGATGCAGACAGTGAGACCTACGAGCAGTACTTC. It codes for CASSQDADSETYEQYF.

This chain links TRBV5-4 with TRBJ1-4; D call uncertain. The length of the CDR3 is 14 residues. CDR1 is SGHNT and CDR2 is YYREEE in the germline V gene (reference sequence). V lost 1 base and J 5 bases, leaving 9 bases between the germline ends. The CDR3 sequence is CASSLSGSNEKLFF. CDR3 nucleotides: TGTGCCAGCAGCTTGAGCGGGTCGAATGAAAAACTGTTTTTT.

The rearrangement uses TRBV5-8 and TRBJ1-2; D gene unclear. The CDR3 has 12 amino acids. Looked up from germline, CDR1 is SGHTS and CDR2 is YDEGEE. V lost 4 bases and J 5 bases, leaving 9 bases between the germline ends. Here the CDR3 reads CASSILEYGYTF. Written as DNA, the CDR3 is TGTGCCAGCAGCATACTGGAATATGGCTACACCTTC. Together with reference TRBV5-8 and TRBJ1-2, the CDR3 gives the full variable domain: EAGVTQSPTHLIKTRGQQATLRCSPISGHTSVYWYQQALGLGLQFLLWYDEGEERNRGNFPPRFSGRQFPNYSSELNVNALELEDSALYLCASSILEYGYTFGSGTRLTVV.

This chain connects TRBV7-3 to TRBJ2-2; 14 positions match TRBD2. This CDR3 spans 17 amino acids. The germline V gene encodes CDR1 SGHTA and CDR2 FQGTGA. The trim removed 5 bases at V and 6 bases at J, leaving 8 bases unmatched. CDR3 coding DNA: TGTGCCAGCAGCCGACGGGGACTAGCGGGAGAAGCCGGGGAGCTGTTTTTT. Protein product: CASSRRGLAGEAGELFF.

The CDR3 loop reads CASSLPSGGMNTEAFF. The CDR3 DNA reads TGTGCCAGCAGCTTGCCTTCGGGCGGAATGAACACTGAAGCTTTCTTT. The V gene is TRBV5-6, the J gene TRBJ1-1; D is unclear. The CDR3 spans 16 residues. V shed 1 base and J shed 0 bases, with 13 bases lying between them. Germline V lookup: CDR1 SGHDT, CDR2 YYEEEE. The whole variable domain, filled in from reference TRBV5-6 and TRBJ1-1, reads DAGVTQSPTHLIKTRGQQVTLRCSPKSGHDTVSWYQQALGQGPQFIFQYYEEEERQRGNFPDRFSGHQFPNYSSELNVNALLLGDSALYLCASSLPSGGMNTEAFFGQGTRLTVV.

The V and J genes are TRBV28 and TRBJ2-3, with unresolved D. The CDR3 is 12 amino acids. Germline V CDR1 and CDR2: MDHEN, SYDVKM. V dropped 7 bases and J dropped 5 bases, with 10 bases sitting between them. The CDR3 spells CASTPLGDTQYF. In nucleotides, the CDR3 is TGTGCCAGCACCCCCCTGGGAGATACGCAGTATTTT.

The J gene is TRBJ2-7, the V gene TRBV5-1, with 11 bases lining up with TRBD2. The length of the CDR3 is 15 residues. Trimming took 0 bases from V and 7 from J; bases not matched to a gene: 6. Germline values: CDR1 SGHRS, CDR2 YFSETQ. The CDR3 coding sequence is TGCGCCAGCAGCTTGGAACTAGCGGGAGAGTGGGAGCAGTACTTC. This codes for CASSLELAGEWEQYF.

CDR3 in DNA: TGTGCCAGCAGCCAAAACAGCGGGAGGAAGGTCAATGAGCAGTTCTTC. Protein sequence: CASSQNSGRKVNEQFF. The chain links TRBV5-4 to TRBJ2-1, with 9 nucleotides matching TRBD2. CDR1 and CDR2 (germline): SGHNT, YYREEE (reference sequence). After removal of 4 bases from V and 6 bases from J, the junction contained 11 bases not matched to a gene. The CDR3 consists of 16 residues.

This chain joins TRBV5-1 and TRBJ1-2, with D unresolved. Per the germline V gene, CDR1 is SGHRS and CDR2 is YFSETQ. This CDR3 has 12 residues. Trimming took off 5 bases at V and 4 bases at J, with 9 bases between the two ends. CDR3 in amino acids: CASRAETYGYTF. In DNA form, the CDR3 reads TGCGCCAGCAGAGCAGAGACCTATGGCTACACCTTC.

The rearrangement links TRBV27 to TRBJ2-7, with D possibly being TRBD1 (6 bases). This CDR3 comprises 14 residues. With 6 bases removed from V and 1 base from J, the gap between germline ends came to 13 bases. CDR1 and CDR2 (germline): MNHEY, SMNVEV (reference sequence). The CDR3 reads CASRFVQGSYEQYF. In DNA, the CDR3 is TGTGCCAGCAGGTTCGTACAGGGATCCTACGAGCAGTACTTC.

This chain connects TRBV7-9 to TRBJ1-1; no firm D call. Germline V lookup: CDR1 SEHNR, CDR2 FQNEAQ (reference sequence). V lost 5 bases and J 4 bases, leaving 20 bases between the germline ends. This CDR3 comprises 16 residues. The DNA for the CDR3 is TGTGCCAGCAGCAGTACCTTAAAGGGAGGGAGCACTGAAGCTTTCTTT. It encodes CASSSTLKGGSTEAFF.

This rearrangement joins TRBV10-1 to TRBJ2-7; D is unresolved. The CDR3 extends over 17 amino acids. In germline, CDR1 is WNHNN, CDR2 SYGVQD (reference sequence). Trimming cost V 8 bases and J 6 bases, with 29 bases left between them. The CDR3 sequence: CASPRPSKRFSYREQYF. The DNA of the CDR3 is TGCGCCAGCCCACGACCCAGTAAACGGTTTTCCTATCGCGAGCAGTACTTC.

The chain couples TRBV28 to TRBJ1-4; no clear D. The CDR3 runs 16 residues. Trimming cost V 0 bases and J 4 bases, with 12 bases left between them. The germline gives CDR1 MDHEN, CDR2 SYDVKM. DNA for the CDR3: TGTGCCAGCAGTTTATGGGCGAGTAGCAATAATGAAAAACTGTTTTTT. Its protein is CASSLWASSNNEKLFF.

V gene TRBV9 combines with J gene TRBJ2-3, with a possible D match to TRBD2 (5 bases). CDR3 size: 15 residues. Trimming left V 1 base short and J 4 bases short, with 13 bases between. Germline CDR1 and CDR2: SGDLS and YYNGEE. CDR3 loop: CASSVSGNGADTQYF. The CDR3 DNA is TGTGCCAGCAGCGTAAGCGGCAATGGGGCAGATACGCAGTATTTT.

V gene TRBV27 combines with J gene TRBJ2-6; D uncertain. Germline V gene sequence: CDR1 MNHEY, CDR2 SMNVEV (reference sequence). The CDR3 covers 16 residues. V lost 6 bases and J 4 bases, leaving 16 bases between the germline ends. The CDR3 DNA sequence: TGTGCCAGCAGCGTCCTTTTGGGTTTAGGGGCCAACGTCCTGACTTTC. Translation gives CASSVLLGLGANVLTF. The full variable domain, its missing parts supplied by reference TRBV27 and TRBJ2-6, is EAQVTQNPRYLITVTGKKLTVTCSQNMNHEYMSWYRQDPGLGLRQIYYSMNVEVTDKGDVPEGYKVSRKEKRNFPLILESPSPNQTSLYFCASSVLLGLGANVLTFGAGSRLTVL.

The V call is TRBV10-2, the J call TRBJ1-3, with 7 bases identical to TRBD1. The V segment lost 4 bases and the J segment 2 bases; nucleotides outside the gene matches: 11. Germline CDR1 is WSHSY and CDR2 is SAAADI. The CDR3 is made up of 17 amino acids. The CDR3 DNA sequence: TGCGCCAGCAGTGGAAAGACAGGGAATAGACCTGGAAACACCATATATTTT. Its translation is CASSGKTGNRPGNTIYF.